Shown below are 24 T cell receptor beta chains from a single sample sequenced in a study of T cell responses to AZD1222 COVID-19 vaccine. Assay: immunoSEQ multiplex PCR; the TCRdb copy retains only in-frame clones and omits some. The sample holds approximately 100,000 clones, 90% to 95% seen once. The input for sequencing was peripheral blood, taken on day 0 of AZD1222 vaccination. These receptors were obtained from an adult in good health.

V gene TRBV29-1 combines with J gene TRBJ2-3, with unresolved D. There are 12 residues in the CDR3. V shed 7 bases and J shed 6 bases, with 14 bases lying between them. Germline CDR1 is SQVTM and CDR2 is ANQGSEA. The CDR3 is CSAAEARDTQYF. CDR3 DNA sequence: TGCAGCGCCGCCGAGGCCCGTGATACGCAGTATTTT.

This clone appeared once. This sequence joins TRBV29-1 and TRBJ2-2, with 8 positions matching TRBD1. Germline-derived CDR1 and CDR2 are SQVTM and ANQGSEA. The CDR3 totals 14 residues. J lost 6 bases, V lost 5 bases, and 8 bases had no gene match. The CDR3 nucleotides are TGCAGCGTTACCGGGACAGGCGATTCCGGGGAGCTGTTTTTT. This encodes CSVTGTGDSGELFF.

This sequence joins TRBV21-1 and TRBJ1-2; TRBD1, the table's D call, was not compared with the DNA. TRBV21-1 is designated a pseudogene. The CDR3 runs 15 residues. DNA for the CDR3: TGTGCCAGCAGCAGGAAGGACAGGCCCCACTATGGCTACACCTTC. Protein product: CASSRKDRPHYGYTF.

This chain connects TRBV29-1 to TRBJ1-2; D uncertain. V was pared by 0 bases and J by 4 bases, with 18 bases between. The CDR3 runs 16 residues. The germline CDR1 and CDR2 sequences are SQVTM and ANQGSEA. The CDR3 loop is CSVEENRGHRGYGYTF. The DNA of the CDR3 is TGCAGCGTTGAAGAAAATCGTGGGCACCGGGGCTATGGCTACACCTTC. The full variable domain, completed using reference TRBV29-1 and TRBJ1-2, is SAVISQKPSRDICQRGTSLTIQCQVDSQVTMMFWYRQQPGQSLTLIATANQGSEATYESGFVIDKFPISRPNLTFSTLTVSNMSPEDSSIYLCSVEENRGHRGYGYTFGSGTRLTVV.

The J gene is TRBJ2-1, the V gene TRBV7-9; a possible D gene is TRBD1 (6 bases). The germline V gene encodes CDR1 SEHNR and CDR2 FQNEAQ (reference sequence). V lost 5 bases and J 5 bases, leaving 13 bases between the germline ends. The CDR3 contains 14 residues. The CDR3: CASSPWTVNNEQFF. In DNA, the CDR3 is TGTGCCAGCAGCCCCTGGACAGTCAACAATGAGCAGTTCTTC.

V usage is TRBV27 and J usage is TRBJ2-1, with TRBD2 matching over 14 bases. The ends lost 6 bases at V and 8 bases at J; junction bases unmatched: 9. The germline gives CDR1 MNHEY, CDR2 SMNVEV (reference sequence). The CDR3 covers 16 residues. The CDR3 sequence: CASRSWTSGGRDEQFF. CDR3 coding DNA: TGTGCCAGCAGGTCTTGGACTAGCGGGGGGCGGGATGAGCAGTTCTTC.

This clone came up once. The V call is TRBV12-3 or TRBV12-4, the J call TRBJ2-7, with unresolved D. Deletions cut 3 bases from V and 1 base from J, with 7 bases between. The CDR3 spans 13 residues. The CDR3 loop reads CASSFYLSYEQYF. As DNA, the CDR3 is TGTGCCAGCAGTTTTTATCTGTCCTACGAGCAGTACTTC.

The chain uses TRBV6-5 and TRBJ1-6; the D gene is possibly TRBD1 (5 bases). Trimming removed 8 bases at V and 8 bases at J, with 10 bases between. The germline gives CDR1 MNHEY, CDR2 SVGAGI. This CDR3 has 12 amino acids. The CDR3 nucleotides are TGTGCCAGCGGGGGGTGGGATTCACCCCTCCACTTT. It translates to CASGGWDSPLHF.

The chain carries TRBV2 and TRBJ2-1, with D possibly called TRBD1 or TRBD2 (5 bases each). V lost 7 bases, J lost 9 bases, and 19 bases lay in between. This CDR3 region has 14 residues. CDR1 is SNHLY and CDR2 is FYNNEI in the germline V gene. Written as DNA, the CDR3 is TGTGCCAGCATCTCGGGACCAGCTGCGAGTGAGCAGTTCTTC. Its protein product is CASISGPAASEQFF.

The chain couples TRBV30 to TRBJ1-6; 8 nucleotides agree with TRBD1. J lost 3 bases, V lost 0 bases, and 10 bases had no gene match. Looked up from germline, CDR1 is GTSNPN and CDR2 is SVGIG (reference sequence). The CDR3 is made up of 18 amino acids. CDR3 region: CAWSVLDRGLVYNSPLHF. In DNA form, the CDR3 reads TGTGCCTGGAGTGTCCTTGACAGGGGATTAGTCTATAATTCACCCCTCCACTTT.

The chain recombines TRBV15 with TRBJ2-1, with no clear D. The CDR3 totals 14 residues. Germline CDR1 reads LNHNV; CDR2 reads YYDKDF (reference sequence). The V and J ends lost 4 bases and 5 bases respectively, with 12 bases between them. For the CDR3, the DNA is TGTGCCACCAGCATTAAACACATCAACAATGAGCAGTTCTTC. Protein product: CATSIKHINNEQFF.

The rearrangement uses TRBV28 and TRBJ2-5, with D uncertain. Trimming took off 8 bases at V and 11 bases at J, with 15 bases between the two ends. Germline V lookup: CDR1 MDHEN, CDR2 SYDVKM. The CDR3 totals 11 residues. The CDR3 region is CASGTTVNQYF. DNA of the CDR3: TGTGCCAGCGGAACGACGGTAAATCAGTACTTC.

The chain employs TRBV7-2 and TRBJ2-3, with TRBD1 as a possible D gene (6 bases). Germline assignment: CDR1 SGHTA and CDR2 FQGNSA. This CDR3 has 14 amino acids. Trimming removed 4 bases from V and 8 bases from J, with 16 bases in between. The CDR3 sequence: CASSSDRSRGTQYF. The CDR3 bases are TGTGCCAGCAGCTCTGACCGGTCCAGGGGTACGCAGTATTTT.

The gene calls are TRBV28 and TRBJ2-1, with a tentative D call TRBD1 (5 bases). The CDR3 totals 14 residues. Between the trimmed V and J ends, which lost 6 bases and 8 bases, there was a span of 17 bases. The V gene's germline CDR1 is MDHEN and CDR2 SYDVKM. The CDR3 reads CASSSGPQAHEQFF. The CDR3 DNA sequence: TGTGCCAGCAGCTCAGGGCCCCAGGCCCATGAGCAGTTCTTC.

The J gene is TRBJ1-2, the V gene TRBV6-1, with D maybe TRBD1 (5 bases). V was cut by 8 bases and J by 4 bases, with 20 bases left in between. The CDR3 is made up of 15 amino acids. CDR1 is MNHNS, CDR2 SASEGT, per germline. The CDR3 nucleotides read TGTGCCAGCCTTCCGGACGGGGCGTCTTTCTATGGCTACACCTTC. Protein product: CASLPDGASFYGYTF.

The rearrangement uses TRBV7-3 and TRBJ2-3; 9 bases align to TRBD1. J was trimmed by 4 bases and V by 6 bases; bases with no gene match: 8. From germline, CDR1 is SGHTA and CDR2 FQGTGA. The CDR3 contains 15 residues. CDR3 nucleotide sequence: TGTGCCAGCAGTCTCGGACAGGGGAGAGCAGATACGCAGTATTTT. Translated, it gives CASSLGQGRADTQYF.

This clone was detected once. This chain links TRBV3-1 (or the pseudogene TRBV3-2) with TRBJ1-4; D gene uncertain. V dropped 4 bases and J dropped 2 bases, with 11 bases sitting between them. Per the germline V gene, CDR1 is LGHDT and CDR2 is YNNKEL (reference sequence). The length of the CDR3 is 15 residues. The CDR3 nucleotides read TGTGCCAGCAGCCCCGGTCAGGTGACTAATGAAAAACTGTTTTTT. Residues: CASSPGQVTNEKLFF.

This sequence joins TRBV12-3 or TRBV12-4 and TRBJ2-3, with 7 bases aligning to TRBD1. The CDR3 has 13 residues. V trimming: 5 bases; J trimming: 4 bases; junction bases outside the gene matches: 3. The CDR3 DNA is TGTGCCAGCAGTCTTCAGGGGGCAGATACGCAGTATTTT. Amino acid sequence: CASSLQGADTQYF.

The sample holds a few counts of this clone. This chain links TRBV5-8 with TRBJ1-2; D is perhaps TRBD1 (6 bases). V gave up 4 bases and J gave up 8 bases, with 12 bases separating them. Germline V gene sequence: CDR1 SGHTS, CDR2 YDEGEE. The CDR3 runs to 12 residues. This chain's CDR3 is CASSLDSPGYTF. In DNA, the CDR3 is TGTGCCAGCAGCCTGGACAGTCCGGGCTACACCTTC.

The chain carries TRBV28 and TRBJ1-5; tentatively, D is TRBD1 (5 bases). Germline CDR1 and CDR2: MDHEN and SYDVKM. Trimming removed 7 bases from V and 1 base from J, with 20 bases in between. The CDR3 totals 17 residues. The CDR3 region is CASITVGPGLSNQPQHF. The CDR3 DNA is TGTGCCAGCATCACTGTAGGACCAGGGCTCAGCAATCAGCCCCAGCATTTT.

The CDR3 DNA sequence: TGTGCCAGCAGTACAGGGGGGTTGAACACTGAAGCTTTCTTT. As protein: CASSTGGLNTEAFF. The chain is built from TRBV2 and TRBJ1-1, with 8 bases lining up with TRBD1. Trimming took 5 bases from V and 0 from J; bases not matched to a gene: 2. This CDR3 comprises 14 residues. Per the germline V gene, CDR1 is SNHLY and CDR2 is FYNNEI.

CDR3 sequence (DNA): TGTGCCAGCAGTCGACCTTGGACTGCCGGCAATGAGCAGTTCTTC. Translation gives CASSRPWTAGNEQFF. The rearrangement joins TRBV6-5 to TRBJ2-1; D perhaps matches TRBD2 (5 bases). This CDR3 has 15 amino acids. The germline V gene has CDR1 MNHEY and CDR2 SVGAGI. Trimming stripped 5 bases from V and 6 bases from J, with 17 bases between.

This chain connects TRBV4-3 to TRBJ1-2, with D unclear. Germline CDR1 LGHNA, CDR2 YSLEER. This CDR3 comprises 13 residues. Trimming removed 2 bases at V and 3 bases at J, with 7 bases between. CDR3 protein: CASSQSGYYGYTF. CDR3 DNA: TGCGCCAGCAGCCAATCCGGGTACTATGGCTACACCTTC.

The V and J genes are TRBV11-2 and TRBJ2-3; a weak D match, TRBD2 (6 bases). Germline V CDR1 and CDR2: SGHAT, FQNNGV. The V gene lost 1 base and the J gene lost 3 bases, with 14 bases spanning the gap. CDR3 length: 16 residues. DNA of the CDR3: TGTGCCAGCAGCTTAGGGGGGGAAAGGAGGACAGATACGCAGTATTTT. This sequence encodes CASSLGGERRTDTQYF.